The rows below give T cell receptor beta chains drawn from one sample of a study of blood T cell repertoires in COVID-19. Measured with immunoSEQ multiplex PCR; TCRdb has only the in-frame clones, and not every one. The repertoire holds around 63,000 clones, with about 70% as singletons. The sample comprised peripheral blood. Receptors were obtained from a woman aged 45-65 years with active or convalescent COVID-19. The CDR3 runs from the conserved cysteine through the conserved F or W. A D gene is named only where the DNA matches it firmly. Clone size is not always given. Where it is, it says once, few, many or a class for expanded clones.

abundance | j_gene | v_gene | d_gene | CDR3aa | CDR3nt
few | TRBJ2-7 | TRBV7-2 | - | CASSFRTVYEQYF | TGTGCCAGCAGCTTCCGGACAGTCTACGAGCAGTACTTC
- | TRBJ2-7 | TRBV27 | TRBD1 | CASSFQRQGSSYEQYF | TGTGCCAGCAGTTTCCAAAGACAGGGCTCCTCCTACGAGCAGTACTTC
- | TRBJ2-1 | TRBV4-2 | TRBD1 | CASSLFGTATNNEQFF | TGTGCCAGCAGCCTGTTCGGGACAGCTACCAACAATGAGCAGTTCTTC
- | TRBJ2-1 | TRBV7-8 | - | CASSLRSVREHGYNEQFF | TGTGCTAGCAGCTTAAGAAGCGTGAGGGAACACGGCTACAATGAGCAGTTCTTC
- | TRBJ2-7 | TRBV3-1/TRBV3-2 | TRBD1 | CASSRRQGALEQYF | TGTGCCAGCAGCCGAAGACAGGGAGCTCTCGAGCAGTACTTC
- | TRBJ1-3 | TRBV2 | TRBD1 | CASSEWTGSSGNTIYF | TGTGCCAGCAGTGAATGGACAGGGAGCTCTGGAAACACCATATATTTT
- | TRBJ1-1 | TRBV19 | - | CASSMGWNLPTEAFF | TGTGCCAGTAGTATGGGCTGGAACTTACCCACTGAAGCTTTCTTT
- | TRBJ1-5 | TRBV28 | - | CASRPLSLYSNQPQHF | TGTGCCAGCAGACCCCTGAGCCTCTACAGCAATCAGCCCCAGCATTTT
- | TRBJ2-7 | TRBV2 | - | CASSPGLGGDEQYF | TGTGCCAGCAGTCCGGGACTGGGTGGGGACGAGCAGTACTTC
- | TRBJ1-2 | TRBV5-6 | - | CASSLSRADGYTF | TGTGCCAGCAGCTTGAGCAGGGCCGATGGCTACACCTTC
- | TRBJ2-2 | TRBV6-2/TRBV6-3 | TRBD2 | CASSYMTSGKGPGELFF | TGTGCCAGCAGTTACATGACTAGCGGGAAAGGACCCGGGGAGCTGTTTTTT
- | TRBJ1-1 | TRBV5-1 | - | CASSVTPNTEAFF | TGCGCCAGCAGCGTGACACCGAACACTGAAGCTTTCTTT
- | TRBJ2-3 | TRBV7-9 | - | CASSPDFWEVTDTQYF | TGTGCCAGCAGCCCGGATTTTTGGGAGGTCACAGATACGCAGTATTTT
once | TRBJ1-5 | TRBV19 | - | CASSVSWGDSNQPQHF | TGTGCCAGTAGTGTCTCATGGGGGGATAGCAATCAGCCCCAGCATTTT
many | TRBJ1-6 | TRBV5-1 | - | CASSLNMKSPLHF | TGCGCCAGCAGCTTAAACATGAAGTCACCCCTCCACTTT
- | TRBJ2-7 | TRBV10-1 | TRBD2 | CASSLAGGIEQYF | TGCGCCAGCAGTTTAGCGGGAGGGATCGAGCAGTACTTC
- | TRBJ2-1 | TRBV5-8 | - | CASSLRPRTGQRFF | TGTGCCAGCAGCTTGCGCCCCCGTACAGGCCAGCGGTTCTTC
- | TRBJ2-7 | TRBV3-1/TRBV3-2 | - | CASSQAGVSYEQYF | TGTGCCAGCAGCCAAGCGGGGGTGTCCTACGAGCAGTACTTC
- | TRBJ2-5 | TRBV24-1 | TRBD1 | CATSDRDRGETQYF | TGTGCCACCAGTGATCGCGACAGGGGAGAGACCCAGTACTTC
once | TRBJ1-6 | TRBV28 | - | CASRQRGTIYNSPLHF | TGTGCCAGCCGACAACGGGGGACTATCTATAATTCACCCCTCCACTTT
- | TRBJ2-1 | TRBV19 | TRBD1 | CASRSGTGRNEQFF | TGTGCCAGTAGGTCTGGGACAGGGAGGAATGAGCAGTTCTTC
- | TRBJ1-5 | TRBV28 | - | CASTLDRNQPQHF | TGTGCCAGCACCCTAGACCGGAATCAGCCCCAGCATTTT
few | TRBJ1-4 | TRBV6-4 | - | CASSDSRQLLNEKLFF | TGTGCCAGCAGTGACTCTCGACAGTTGCTTAATGAAAAACTGTTTTTT
- | TRBJ2-3 | TRBV7-8 | - | CASSLEGRVSTDTQYF | TGTGCCAGCAGCTTAGAGGGCAGGGTGAGCACAGATACGCAGTATTTT
- | TRBJ1-6 | TRBV7-2 | TRBD1 | CASSLQGVNNSPLHF | TGTGCCAGCAGCTTACAGGGGGTCAATAATTCACCCCTCCACTTT